These 6 T cell receptor beta chains were all obtained from the same sample, sequenced in a study of blood T cell repertoires in COVID-19 (dated by TCRdb to about 2020). The library was prepared using the immunoSEQ multiplex PCR assay. In its TCRdb copy, this immuneACCESS table keeps in-frame sequences only and misses some clones. Where compared with another copy, unresolved V genes explain less than half of these, and the others have no known cause. This sample is represented by a few hundred thousand clones; under 90% of them were singletons. About 4.2% of the sample is held by the ten biggest clonotypes. Sequenced input: PBMCs or T cells enriched from blood (not recorded which). The receptors stem from a man aged 30-40 years who had recovered from COVID-19.

The chain has TRBV27 and TRBJ2-7; TRBD2 might be the D (5 bases). CDR1 and CDR2 from the germline V gene are MNHEY and SMNVEV (reference sequence). There are 14 residues in the CDR3. V shed 10 bases and J shed 6 bases, with 22 bases lying between them. For the CDR3, the DNA is TGTGCCACCTCACGGGAAGTCCTGGCGAGCGAGCAGTACTTC. Protein: CATSREVLASEQYF.

The genes are TRBV28 and TRBJ2-1; 11 nucleotides align to TRBD2. Germline V gene data show CDR1 as MDHEN and CDR2 as SYDVKM. CDR3 length equals 16 residues. Trimming removed 7 bases from V and 3 bases from J; junction bases left unmatched: 8. CDR3 residues: CASTPATSGSYNEQFF. The CDR3 DNA follows: TGTGCCAGCACTCCCGCTACTAGCGGGAGCTACAATGAGCAGTTCTTC.

The V gene is TRBV11-3, the J gene TRBJ2-5; a weak D match, TRBD1 (5 bases). Germline lookup yields CDR1 SGHNT and CDR2 YENEEA. Trimming cost V 1 base and J 4 bases, with 13 bases left between them. This CDR3 contains 15 residues. CDR3 coding DNA: TGTGCCAGCAGCTTAGTGGCCAGGGTAGGAGAGACCCAGTACTTC. It yields the protein CASSLVARVGETQYF.

V usage is TRBV21-1 and J usage is TRBJ1-4; TRBD1, the D gene given by the table, was not confirmed from the DNA. TRBV21-1 counts as a pseudogene. The CDR3 has 17 amino acids. DNA for the CDR3: TGTGCCAGCAGCAAAGTTGGACAGAGCTCAACTAATGAAAAACTGTTTTTT. Translating gives CASSKVGQSSTNEKLFF.

The chain links TRBV9 to TRBJ1-5, with D perhaps matching TRBD1 (5 bases). CDR1 and CDR2 (germline): SGDLS, YYNGEE. V lost 4 bases to trimming and J lost 0 bases, with 8 bases between them. The CDR3 covers 14 residues. CDR3: CASSQTDSNQPQHF. In DNA, the CDR3 is TGTGCCAGCAGCCAGACAGATAGCAATCAGCCCCAGCATTTT.

V is TRBV7-9 and J is TRBJ1-1; 7 positions match TRBD1. CDR1 and CDR2 (germline): SEHNR, FQNEAQ (reference sequence). The CDR3 consists of 12 residues. The junction had 8 bases not matched to a gene; V was cut back by 5 bases and J by 11 bases. In nucleotides, the CDR3 is TGTGCCAGCAGCCGTTCGACAGGGACCGCTTTCTTT. Protein sequence: CASSRSTGTAFF.